Sequencing of this TCR beta chain was carried out in a study of CD8+ T cells in alopecia areata. Sorting separated CD25+CD127- cells from the CD4+ cells of 5 or 6 patients. In regard to this clone: What it binds is not known.

Germline V gives CDR1 MNHEY, CDR2 SMNVEV (reference sequence). V dropped 5 bases and J dropped 2; count of bases not matched to a gene: 5. This CDR3 spans 14 amino acids. Once RNA had been extracted, it was reverse transcribed into cDNA to act as the sequencing template. Assay used: immunoSEQ multiplex PCR; TCRdb lists only in-frame clones, some missing. The sample shows more than 11,000 clones, around 60% of them seen only once. Overall study results and limits: Scalp sequencing captures resident alphabeta T cells of normal skin too.

The receptor was derived from a human donor with alopecia areata. Sequenced: CD4+ Tregs sorted from blood. This rearrangement joins TRBV27 to TRBJ1-2, with TRBD1 matching 7 bases. For the CDR3, the DNA is TGTGCCAGCAGTCCGTGGGGACAGAACTATGGCTACACCTTC. Encoded protein: CASSPWGQNYGYTF.